The present T cell receptor (beta chain) was sequenced within a study of blood T cell repertoires in COVID-19. Clinical history reported by participants formed the basis on which cohorts were assigned. Only in-frame clones appear in the TCRdb table, and some are missing; sequencing was by immunoSEQ multiplex PCR. The table shows a few hundred thousand clones, with about 89% occurring only once. The J segment lost 5 bases and the V segment lost 2 bases, leaving 11 bases of the junction unmatched. Germline V gene sequence: CDR1 LNHDA, CDR2 SQIVND (reference sequence). The CDR3 extends over 16 amino acids.

Sequenced input: PBMCs or T cells enriched from blood (not recorded which). The TCR originated in a middle-aged woman who had been exposed to COVID-19. The chain recombines TRBV19 with TRBJ1-1; 7 positions agree with TRBD1. Here the CDR3 DNA reads TGTGCCAGTAGTATACCACAGGGGAGCGATCGAACTGAAGCTTTCTTT. Protein product: CASSIPQGSDRTEAFF.